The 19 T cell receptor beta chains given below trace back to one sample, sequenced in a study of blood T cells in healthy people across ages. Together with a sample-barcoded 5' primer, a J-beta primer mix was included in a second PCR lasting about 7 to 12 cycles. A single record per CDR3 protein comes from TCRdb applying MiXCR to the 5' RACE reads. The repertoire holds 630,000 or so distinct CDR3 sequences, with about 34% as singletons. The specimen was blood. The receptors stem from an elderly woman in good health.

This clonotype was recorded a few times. The CDR3 reads CASSLVYSSNTEAFF. The CDR3 bases are TGTGCCAGCAGCTTAGTGTACAGCTCGAACACTGAAGCTTTCTTT. The genes are TRBV7-2 and TRBJ1-1, with D uncertain. Germline loops: CDR1 SGHTA, CDR2 FQGNSA. V was clipped by 1 base and J by 1 base, with 10 bases between them. CDR3 length equals 15 residues.

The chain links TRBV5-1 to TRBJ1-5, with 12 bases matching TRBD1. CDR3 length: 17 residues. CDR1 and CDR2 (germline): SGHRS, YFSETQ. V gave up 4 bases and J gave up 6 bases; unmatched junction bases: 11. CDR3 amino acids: CASSPGQGAQTSQPQHF. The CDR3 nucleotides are TGCGCCAGCAGCCCGGGACAGGGGGCTCAGACTAGTCAGCCCCAGCATTTT.

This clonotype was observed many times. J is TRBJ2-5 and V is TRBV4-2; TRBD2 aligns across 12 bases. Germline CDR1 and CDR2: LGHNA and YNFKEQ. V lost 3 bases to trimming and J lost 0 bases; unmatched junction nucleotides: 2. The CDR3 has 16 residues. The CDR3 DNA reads TGTGCCAGCAGCCACTCTAGCGGGGGGGACCAAGAGACCCAGTACTTC. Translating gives CASSHSSGGDQETQYF.

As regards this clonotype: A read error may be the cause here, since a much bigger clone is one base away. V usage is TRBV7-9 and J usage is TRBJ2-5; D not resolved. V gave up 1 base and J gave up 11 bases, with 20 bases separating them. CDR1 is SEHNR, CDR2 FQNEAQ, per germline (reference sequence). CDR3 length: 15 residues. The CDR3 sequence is CASSLEAGAVDEQYF. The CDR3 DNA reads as TGTGCCAGCAGCTTAGAAGCCGGAGCCGTGGATGAGCAGTACTTC.

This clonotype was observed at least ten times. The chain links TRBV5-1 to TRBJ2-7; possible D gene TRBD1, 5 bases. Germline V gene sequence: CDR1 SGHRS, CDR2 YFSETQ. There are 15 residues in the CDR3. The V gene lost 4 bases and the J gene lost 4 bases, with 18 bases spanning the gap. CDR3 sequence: CASSPLSSTDYEQYF. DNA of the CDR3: TGCGCCAGCAGCCCACTGTCCTCGACAGATTACGAGCAGTACTTC. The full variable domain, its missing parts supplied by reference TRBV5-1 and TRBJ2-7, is KAGVTQTPRYLIKTRGQQVTLSCSPISGHRSVSWYQQTPGQGLQFLFEYFSETQRNKGNFPGRFSGRQFSNSRSEMNVSTLELGDSALYLCASSPLSSTDYEQYFGPGTRLTVT.

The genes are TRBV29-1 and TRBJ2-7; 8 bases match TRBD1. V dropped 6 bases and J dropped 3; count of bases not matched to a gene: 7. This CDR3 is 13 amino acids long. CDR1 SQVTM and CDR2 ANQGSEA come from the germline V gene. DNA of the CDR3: TGCAGCGTGCTCGGACAGGGAAACTACGAGCAGTACTTC. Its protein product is CSVLGQGNYEQYF.

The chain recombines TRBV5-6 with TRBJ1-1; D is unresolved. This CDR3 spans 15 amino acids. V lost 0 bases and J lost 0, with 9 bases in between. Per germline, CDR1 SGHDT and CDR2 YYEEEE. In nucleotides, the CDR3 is TGTGCCAGCAGCTTGGTGTCAGGCTTGAACACTGAAGCTTTCTTT. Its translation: CASSLVSGLNTEAFF.

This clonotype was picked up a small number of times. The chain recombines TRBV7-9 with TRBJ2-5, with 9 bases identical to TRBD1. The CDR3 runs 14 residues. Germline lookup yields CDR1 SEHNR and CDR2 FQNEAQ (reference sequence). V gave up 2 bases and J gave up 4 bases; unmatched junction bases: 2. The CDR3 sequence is CASSLTQGAETQYF. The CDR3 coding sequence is TGTGCCAGCAGCTTAACACAGGGGGCAGAGACCCAGTACTTC.

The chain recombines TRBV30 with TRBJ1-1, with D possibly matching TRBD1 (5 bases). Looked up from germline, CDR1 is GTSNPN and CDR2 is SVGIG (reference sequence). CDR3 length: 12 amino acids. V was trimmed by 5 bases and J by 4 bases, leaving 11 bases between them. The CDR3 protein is CAWERGGTEAFF. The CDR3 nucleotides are TGTGCCTGGGAGCGGGGGGGCACTGAAGCTTTCTTT.

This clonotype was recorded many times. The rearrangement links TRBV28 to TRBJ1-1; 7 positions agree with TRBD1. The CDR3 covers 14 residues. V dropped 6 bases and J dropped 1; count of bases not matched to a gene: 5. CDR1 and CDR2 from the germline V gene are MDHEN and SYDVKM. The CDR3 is CASSLTGRNTEAFF. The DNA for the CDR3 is TGTGCCAGCAGCTTGACAGGGCGGAACACTGAAGCTTTCTTT.

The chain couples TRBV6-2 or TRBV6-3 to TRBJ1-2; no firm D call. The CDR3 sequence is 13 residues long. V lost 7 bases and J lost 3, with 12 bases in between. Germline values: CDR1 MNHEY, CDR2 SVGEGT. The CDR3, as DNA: TGTGCCAGCAAGATGACGGGAGACTATGGCTACACCTTC. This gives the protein CASKMTGDYGYTF.

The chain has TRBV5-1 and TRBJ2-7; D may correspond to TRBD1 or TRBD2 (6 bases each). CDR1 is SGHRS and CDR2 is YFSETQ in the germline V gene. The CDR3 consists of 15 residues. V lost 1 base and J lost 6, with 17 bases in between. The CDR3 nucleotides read TGCGCCAGCAGCTTGCTGGGGGGCGGCCAAGGCGAGCAGTACTTC. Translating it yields CASSLLGGGQGEQYF.

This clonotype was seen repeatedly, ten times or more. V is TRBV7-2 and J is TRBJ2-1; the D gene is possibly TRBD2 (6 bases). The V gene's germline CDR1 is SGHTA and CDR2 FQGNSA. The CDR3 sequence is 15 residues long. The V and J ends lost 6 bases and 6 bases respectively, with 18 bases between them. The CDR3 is CASRVSRGPLNEQFF. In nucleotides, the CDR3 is TGTGCCAGCAGGGTCTCGCGGGGACCTCTCAATGAGCAGTTCTTC.

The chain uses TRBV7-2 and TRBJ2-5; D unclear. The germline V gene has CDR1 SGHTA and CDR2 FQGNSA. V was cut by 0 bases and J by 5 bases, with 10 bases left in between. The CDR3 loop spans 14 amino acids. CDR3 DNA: TGTGCCAGCAGCTTAGCGGGTAGGGCGGAGACCCAGTACTTC. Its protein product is CASSLAGRAETQYF.

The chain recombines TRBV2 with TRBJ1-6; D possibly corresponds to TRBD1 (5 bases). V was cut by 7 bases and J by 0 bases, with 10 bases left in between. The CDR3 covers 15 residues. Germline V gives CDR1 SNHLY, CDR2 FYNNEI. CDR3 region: CASTKDISYNSPLHF. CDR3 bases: TGTGCCAGCACAAAGGACATCTCCTATAATTCACCCCTCCACTTT.

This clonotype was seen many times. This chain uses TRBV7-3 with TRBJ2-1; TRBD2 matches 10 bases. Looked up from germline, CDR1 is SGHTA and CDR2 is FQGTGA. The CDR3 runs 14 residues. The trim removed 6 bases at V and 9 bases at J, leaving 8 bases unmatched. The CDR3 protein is CASSSSGGVTEQFF. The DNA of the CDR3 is TGTGCCAGCAGTTCCAGCGGGGGGGTGACTGAGCAGTTCTTC.

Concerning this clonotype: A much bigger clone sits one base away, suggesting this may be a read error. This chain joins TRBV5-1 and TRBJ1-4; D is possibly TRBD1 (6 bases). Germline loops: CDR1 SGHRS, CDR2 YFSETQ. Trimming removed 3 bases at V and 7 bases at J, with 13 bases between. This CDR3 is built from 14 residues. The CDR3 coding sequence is TGCGCCAGCAGCTGGGCAGGGGCAGGTGAAAAACTGTTTTTT. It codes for CASSWAGAGEKLFF.

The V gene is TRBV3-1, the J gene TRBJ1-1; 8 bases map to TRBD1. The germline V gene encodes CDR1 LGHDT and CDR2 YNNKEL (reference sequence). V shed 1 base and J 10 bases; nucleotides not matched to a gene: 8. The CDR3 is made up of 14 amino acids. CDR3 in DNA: TGTGCCAGCAGCCAAGGGGCAGGGGGCCATGGAGCTTTCTTT. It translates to CASSQGAGGHGAFF.

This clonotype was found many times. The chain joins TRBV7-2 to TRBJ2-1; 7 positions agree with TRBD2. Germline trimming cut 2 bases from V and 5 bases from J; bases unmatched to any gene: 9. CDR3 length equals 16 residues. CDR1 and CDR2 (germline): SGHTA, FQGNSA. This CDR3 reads CASSLLGASGNNEQFF. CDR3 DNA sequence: TGTGCCAGCAGCTTACTTGGGGCTAGCGGCAACAATGAGCAGTTCTTC. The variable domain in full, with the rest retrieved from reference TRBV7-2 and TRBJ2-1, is GAGVSQSPSNKVTEKGKDVELRCDPISGHTALYWYRQSLGQGLEFLIYFQGNSAPDKSGLPSDRFSAERTGGSVSTLTIQRTQQEDSAVYLCASSLLGASGNNEQFFGPGTRLTVL.